The sequence of this T cell receptor beta chain was determined in a study of immune heterogeneity within non-small cell lung tumors. Regarding the study as a whole: Multiple tumor sites within a patient showed recurrence of identical dominant CDR3 beta clonotypes; site-unique high-frequency clones were present as well.

Template was bulk tumor genomic DNA, about 550 ng per sample. Primary tumors were biopsied several times each, far apart, intraoperatively. Before undergoing curative surgery, patients had newly diagnosed non-small cell lung cancer that was untreated. Each donor was a newly diagnosed non-small cell lung cancer patient undergoing surgery with curative intent. This clonotype came up a few times. The antigen is not known. It was a multiplex PCR that amplified TCR beta CDR3, with 32 V and 13 J primers. A single record per CDR3 protein comes from TCRdb applying MiXCR to the multiplex PCR reads. The table has 2,500 to 3,500 distinct CDR3 sequences, roughly half seen once. The source is an older man with non-small cell lung cancer. Specimen: lung tumor tissue.

CDR3 protein: CASSEAQGHEQYF. DNA of the CDR3: TGTGCCAGCAGTGAAGCGCAGGGACACGAGCAGTACTTC. This chain links TRBV6-1 with TRBJ2-7; the D gene could be TRBD1 or TRBD2 (5 bases each). Germline CDR1 reads MNHNS; CDR2 reads SASEGT. The CDR3 covers 13 residues. V lost 0 bases and J 5 bases, leaving 8 bases between the germline ends.